One sample yielded the 32 T cell receptor beta chains listed below, sequenced in a study of cytomegalovirus exposure and HLA in healthy donors. PCR employed 60 Vbeta and 13 Jbeta primers. Some clones are missing from TCRdb's copy, which holds only in-frame ones; the method was immunoSEQ multiplex PCR. The table shows over 150,000 clones, with 80% occurring only once. Input material: PBMCs. The receptors were gathered from a woman aged 35 to 49 in good health and CMV-seropositive.

The chain recombines TRBV27 with TRBJ1-2; D is undetermined. The CDR3 is 14 amino acids. V was shortened by 4 bases and J by 1 base, with 10 bases between the two germline ends. Germline loops: CDR1 MNHEY, CDR2 SMNVEV (reference sequence). The CDR3 here is CASSSTEFNYGYTF. The DNA of the CDR3 is TGTGCCAGCAGTTCCACAGAATTTAACTATGGCTACACCTTC.

The rearrangement links TRBV28 to TRBJ2-1; 9 positions match TRBD2. Germline assignment: CDR1 MDHEN and CDR2 SYDVKM. V dropped 5 bases and J dropped 0; count of bases not matched to a gene: 2. The CDR3 totals 15 residues. CDR3 sequence (DNA): TGTGCCAGCAGTATTAGCGGGAGCTCCTACAATGAGCAGTTCTTC. Protein sequence: CASSISGSSYNEQFF.

The rearrangement links TRBV4-1 to TRBJ2-1; 11 bases fit TRBD2. Germline V gives CDR1 MGHRA, CDR2 YSYEKL. CDR3 length equals 19 residues. J was trimmed by 5 bases and V by 1 base; bases with no gene match: 13. In DNA form, the CDR3 reads TGCGCCAGCAGCCAAGTTCTAGCGGGAGGCCTGGGTGGGGACAATGAGCAGTTCTTC. Encoded protein: CASSQVLAGGLGGDNEQFF.

This chain uses TRBV11-2 with TRBJ1-5; D unresolved. V lost 9 bases and J 2 bases, leaving 11 bases between the germline ends. CDR1 and CDR2 (germline): SGHAT, FQNNGV. This CDR3 region has 13 residues. CDR3 nucleotide sequence: TGTGCCAGTCAAGAGGCGGGCAATCAGCCCCAGCATTTT. The encoded protein is CASQEAGNQPQHF.

V usage is TRBV19 and J usage is TRBJ2-1; 13 bases map to TRBD2. The CDR3 contains 15 residues. In germline, CDR1 is LNHDA, CDR2 SQIVND (reference sequence). Trimming at V came to 7 bases and at J to 9 bases, leaving 9 bases not matched to a gene. The CDR3 nucleotides read TGTGCCAGTAAGGCCTGGACTAGCGGGAGTGGTGAGCAGTTCTTC. Translating it yields CASKAWTSGSGEQFF.

V is TRBV29-1 and J is TRBJ2-5; 13 positions agree with TRBD2. This CDR3 is built from 18 residues. Per germline, CDR1 SQVTM and CDR2 ANQGSEA. The V gene end was trimmed by 5 bases and the J gene end by 3 bases; junction bases not matched to a gene: 15. CDR3 nucleotides: TGCAGCGTTTTCCCCGACGGGACTAGCGGGAATAGTAAAGAGACCCAGTACTTC. Protein product: CSVFPDGTSGNSKETQYF.

The chain links TRBV28 to TRBJ2-3; 7 nucleotides match TRBD1. CDR1 and CDR2 (germline): MDHEN, SYDVKM. With 5 bases clipped from V and 4 bases from J, the junction kept 6 bases outside the gene matches. This CDR3 region has 14 residues. In nucleotides, the CDR3 is TGTGCCAGCAGTAGGGGGCCGTCGGCAGATACGCAGTATTTT. As protein: CASSRGPSADTQYF.

The chain links TRBV15 to TRBJ2-3; 12 bases agree with TRBD2. The CDR3 loop spans 18 amino acids. The V and J ends lost 0 bases and 4 bases, in that order; junction bases with no gene match: 8. Looked up from germline, CDR1 is LNHNV and CDR2 is YYDKDF (reference sequence). CDR3 nucleotides: TGTGCCACCAGCAGAGAATTGCGACTAGCGGGAGCGTCAGATACGCAGTATTTT. It codes for CATSRELRLAGASDTQYF.

The chain is built from TRBV2 and TRBJ1-1; weak D call: TRBD1 (6 bases). CDR1 is SNHLY, CDR2 FYNNEI, per germline. Trimming pared 3 bases from V and 4 bases from J, leaving 12 bases between. This CDR3 region has 14 residues. CDR3 bases: TGTGCCAGCAGTGATCAGGGGCTCCGCACTGAAGCTTTCTTT. Its protein product is CASSDQGLRTEAFF.

V is TRBV27 and J is TRBJ1-2; 7 bases line up with TRBD1. J was trimmed by 5 bases and V by 3 bases; bases with no gene match: 18. Germline-derived CDR1 and CDR2 are MNHEY and SMNVEV (reference sequence). The CDR3 totals 18 residues. The CDR3 spells CASSFGPDRTGRGYGYTF. The CDR3, as DNA: TGTGCCAGCAGTTTTGGGCCTGATCGGACAGGAAGGGGATATGGCTACACCTTC.

The chain joins TRBV5-1 to TRBJ2-5; 8 positions match TRBD1. The CDR3 has 17 residues. From germline, CDR1 is SGHRS and CDR2 YFSETQ. The J segment lost 3 bases and the V segment lost 3 bases, leaving 13 bases of the junction unmatched. The CDR3 DNA reads as TGCGCCAGCAGCTCTTACCTACGACAGGGGCCTAAAGAGACCCAGTACTTC. Translation gives CASSSYLRQGPKETQYF. Variable domain in full (rest from reference TRBV5-1 and TRBJ2-5): KAGVTQTPRYLIKTRGQQVTLSCSPISGHRSVSWYQQTPGQGLQFLFEYFSETQRNKGNFPGRFSGRQFSNSRSEMNVSTLELGDSALYLCASSSYLRQGPKETQYFGPGTRLLVL.

This clone has just a few counts. A read error may produce the germline difference seen at one junction end. The genes are TRBV30 and TRBJ2-4; D may be TRBD2 (5 bases). The germline CDR1 and CDR2 sequences are GTSNPN and SVGIG (reference sequence). This CDR3 spans 12 amino acids. The CDR3: CAGSTALNIQYF. The CDR3 DNA follows: TGTGCCGGGAGCACAGCTCTAAACATTCAGTACTTC. The full variable domain, completed using reference TRBV30 and TRBJ2-4, is SQTIHQWPATLVQPVGSPLSLECTVEGTSNPNLYWYRQAAGRGLQLLFYSVGIGQISSEVPQNLSASRPQDRQFILSSKKLLLSDSGFYLCAGSTALNIQYFGAGTRLSVL.

This clone was recorded many times. The chain carries TRBV27 and TRBJ2-5; 11 bases map to TRBD1. The V segment lost 4 bases and the J segment 5 bases; nucleotides outside the gene matches: 6. Germline assignment: CDR1 MNHEY and CDR2 SMNVEV (reference sequence). This CDR3 contains 15 residues. CDR3 DNA: TGTGCCAGCAGTTGGGGGACAGGGGGTTTGGAGACCCAGTACTTC. It codes for CASSWGTGGLETQYF.

The chain is built from TRBV4-2 and TRBJ2-5; D is perhaps TRBD2 (5 bases). CDR1 and CDR2 (germline): LGHNA, YNFKEQ. With 1 base removed from V and 0 bases from J, the gap between germline ends came to 12 bases. The CDR3 spans 16 residues. The DNA for the CDR3 is TGTGCCAGCAGCCAAGGGATTGGGAGTTACCAAGAGACCCAGTACTTC. As protein: CASSQGIGSYQETQYF.

V is TRBV11-3 and J is TRBJ2-3; TRBD2 might be the D (5 bases). The length of the CDR3 is 12 residues. CDR1 and CDR2 from the germline V gene are SGHNT and YENEEA. Trimming shortened V by 1 base and J by 6 bases, and 5 bases separated the two germline ends. CDR3: CASSLGTDTQYF. In nucleotides, the CDR3 is TGTGCCAGCAGCTTAGGGACTGATACGCAGTATTTT. Supplemented by reference TRBV11-3 and TRBJ2-3, the full variable domain reads EAGVVQSPRYKIIEKKQPVAFWCNPISGHNTLYWYLQNLGQGPELLIRYENEEAVDDSQLPKDRFSAERLKGVDSTLKIQPAELGDSAVYLCASSLGTDTQYFGPGTRLTVL.

This clone was seen a few times. The rearrangement joins TRBV14 to TRBJ2-7; D not resolved. CDR3 length equals 14 residues. CDR1 SGHDN and CDR2 FVKESK come from the germline V gene. With 0 bases removed from V and 0 bases from J, the gap between germline ends came to 6 bases. Written as DNA, the CDR3 is TGTGCCAGCAGCCAAGATGTAGTCTCCTACGAGCAGTACTTC. It yields the protein CASSQDVVSYEQYF.

The chain combines TRBV13 with TRBJ2-1; the match to TRBD1 covers 8 bases. Germline assignment: CDR1 PRHDT and CDR2 FYEKMQ (reference sequence). This CDR3 has 16 amino acids. With 1 base clipped from V and 1 base from J, the junction kept 3 bases outside the gene matches. The CDR3 loop is CASSLARTGSYNEQFF. The CDR3 bases are TGTGCCAGCAGCTTAGCACGGACAGGGTCCTACAATGAGCAGTTCTTC.

V gene TRBV11-2 combines with J gene TRBJ1-5; tentatively, D is TRBD1 (5 bases). The CDR3 length is 14 residues. Germline V gene data show CDR1 as SGHAT and CDR2 as FQNNGV. Trimming stripped 5 bases from V and 6 bases from J, with 14 bases between. The CDR3 here is CASSPDGGGQPQHF. CDR3 in DNA: TGTGCCAGCAGCCCCGATGGGGGGGGTCAGCCCCAGCATTTT.

The genes are TRBV5-1 and TRBJ2-5; D call uncertain. The DNA end is more similar to TRBJ2-7, so the J call may be wrong. Germline V lookup: CDR1 SGHRS, CDR2 YFSETQ. CDR3 length equals 12 residues. CDR3: CASSLEPYEQYF. The CDR3, as DNA: TGCGCCAGCAGCTTGGAACCCTACGAGCAGTACTTC.

The chain uses TRBV19 and TRBJ1-2, with D perhaps TRBD1 (6 bases). Trimming left V 5 bases short and J 6 bases short, with 16 bases between. Per the germline V gene, CDR1 is LNHDA and CDR2 is SQIVND (reference sequence). CDR3 length: 14 amino acids. DNA of the CDR3: TGTGCCAGTAGTCACCTAGGACAGCTAGATGGCTACACCTTC. This translates into CASSHLGQLDGYTF.

This rearrangement joins TRBV19 to TRBJ2-1, with 14 positions matching TRBD2. Germline V gene data show CDR1 as LNHDA and CDR2 as SQIVND (reference sequence). V dropped 7 bases and J dropped 7; count of bases not matched to a gene: 15. This CDR3 is 18 amino acids long. The CDR3 region is CASNYATGTSGSRNEQFF. The CDR3 region has the DNA TGTGCCAGTAACTACGCAACCGGGACTAGCGGGAGTCGAAATGAGCAGTTCTTC.

The chain employs TRBV7-9 and TRBJ2-3; no clear D gene. Germline V gene data show CDR1 as SEHNR and CDR2 as FQNEAQ (reference sequence). The CDR3 has 12 amino acids. V was pared by 5 bases and J by 0 bases, with 3 bases between. CDR3 amino acids: CASSTSTDTQYF. CDR3 sequence (DNA): TGTGCCAGCAGCACTAGCACAGATACGCAGTATTTT.

V is TRBV7-8 and J is TRBJ2-3; 10 bases are a match to TRBD2. The CDR3 runs 16 residues. V lost 1 base and J lost 3; bases outside the gene matches: 4. Germline V gene sequence: CDR1 SGHVS, CDR2 FQNEAQ. CDR3 sequence reads: CASSLVPSGSTDTQYF. CDR3 nucleotide sequence: TGTGCCAGCAGCTTAGTCCCTAGCGGGAGTACAGATACGCAGTATTTT.

V is TRBV9 and J is TRBJ2-7; D may be TRBD2 (5 bases). The CDR3 sequence is 15 residues long. Germline CDR1 and CDR2: SGDLS and YYNGEE. V lost 0 bases to trimming and J lost 2 bases, with 12 bases between them. The DNA of the CDR3 is TGTGCCAGCAGCGTAGGGGTTAGCGTAACCTACGAGCAGTACTTC. Its protein product is CASSVGVSVTYEQYF.

The sample holds one count of this clone. V is TRBV7-9 and J is TRBJ1-1; 7 nucleotides align to TRBD1. V was clipped by 3 bases and J by 8 bases; unmatched bases: 15. The V gene's germline CDR1 is SEHNR and CDR2 FQNEAQ (reference sequence). The CDR3 is 16 residues long. The CDR3 DNA sequence: TGTGCCAGCAGCTTGGCCGCCGGGACAGCCGCGCCCGAAGCTTTCTTT. It specifies CASSLAAGTAAPEAFF.

This clone showed up just once. The chain has TRBV7-8 and TRBJ1-2; TRBD1 agrees at 9 bases. The V segment lost 4 bases and the J segment 1 base; nucleotides outside the gene matches: 4. Germline CDR1 is SGHVS and CDR2 is FQNEAQ. CDR3 length equals 15 residues. The CDR3, as DNA: TGTGCCAGCAGCTCACAGGGGGCGGGTAACTATGGCTACACCTTC. The encoded protein is CASSSQGAGNYGYTF.

The chain combines TRBV6-1 with TRBJ1-2; D gene ambiguous. The germline gives CDR1 MNHNS, CDR2 SASEGT. The CDR3 sequence is 16 residues long. Trimming cost V 0 bases and J 4 bases, with 15 bases left between them. The CDR3: CASSEADGITPYGYTF. The CDR3 nucleotides are TGTGCCAGCAGTGAAGCCGACGGGATAACTCCCTATGGCTACACCTTC.

The chain recombines TRBV10-1 with TRBJ2-1; TRBD2 aligns across 11 bases. The germline V gene has CDR1 WNHNN and CDR2 SYGVQD (reference sequence). This CDR3 has 18 amino acids. The V and J ends lost 3 bases and 4 bases, in that order; junction bases with no gene match: 11. CDR3 nucleotides: TGCGCCAGCAGTGATTTGGGTGGACTAGCGGGCGGATACAATGAGCAGTTCTTC. Protein product: CASSDLGGLAGGYNEQFF.

The rearrangement uses TRBV27 and TRBJ1-1; 8 bases are shared with TRBD1. This CDR3 spans 14 amino acids. The V and J ends lost 7 bases and 7 bases, in that order; junction bases with no gene match: 11. CDR1 is MNHEY, CDR2 SMNVEV, per germline (reference sequence). The CDR3 spells CASIPSGTGHEAFF. CDR3 bases: TGTGCCAGCATTCCCAGCGGGACAGGCCATGAAGCTTTCTTT.

The chain combines TRBV7-2 with TRBJ1-1; TRBD1 matches at 10 bases. The junction had 8 bases not matched to a gene; V was cut back by 5 bases and J by 8 bases. Germline lookup yields CDR1 SGHTA and CDR2 FQGNSA. This CDR3 comprises 14 residues. CDR3 in DNA: TGTGCCAGCAGCACCCGAGACAGGGGGCGCGAAGCTTTCTTT. Translated: CASSTRDRGREAFF. Variable domain in full (rest from reference TRBV7-2 and TRBJ1-1): GAGVSQSPSNKVTEKGKDVELRCDPISGHTALYWYRQSLGQGLEFLIYFQGNSAPDKSGLPSDRFSAERTGGSVSTLTIQRTQQEDSAVYLCASSTRDRGREAFFGQGTRLTVV.

This chain connects TRBV11-3 to TRBJ2-5; 15 nucleotides align to TRBD2. The ends lost 4 bases at V and 5 bases at J; junction bases unmatched: 5. This CDR3 contains 16 residues. Germline loops: CDR1 SGHNT, CDR2 YENEEA. Here the CDR3 DNA reads TGTGCCAGCAGCTCTGGACTAGCGGGAGGGGGGGAGACCCAGTACTTC. As protein: CASSSGLAGGGETQYF. Drawing the rest from reference TRBV11-3 and TRBJ2-5, the complete variable domain is EAGVVQSPRYKIIEKKQPVAFWCNPISGHNTLYWYLQNLGQGPELLIRYENEEAVDDSQLPKDRFSAERLKGVDSTLKIQPAELGDSAVYLCASSSGLAGGGETQYFGPGTRLLVL.

CDR3 bases: TGTGCCTGGAGTAGGTGGGAGGGCACAGATACGCAGTATTTT. It yields the protein CAWSRWEGTDTQYF. The chain is built from TRBV30 and TRBJ2-3, with a tentative D call TRBD2 (6 bases). V lost 2 bases to trimming and J lost 1 base, with 10 bases between them. Germline CDR1 and CDR2: GTSNPN and SVGIG (reference sequence). The CDR3 sequence is 14 residues long. Drawing the rest from reference TRBV30 and TRBJ2-3, the complete variable domain is SQTIHQWPATLVQPVGSPLSLECTVEGTSNPNLYWYRQAAGRGLQLLFYSVGIGQISSEVPQNLSASRPQDRQFILSSKKLLLSDSGFYLCAWSRWEGTDTQYFGPGTRLTVL.